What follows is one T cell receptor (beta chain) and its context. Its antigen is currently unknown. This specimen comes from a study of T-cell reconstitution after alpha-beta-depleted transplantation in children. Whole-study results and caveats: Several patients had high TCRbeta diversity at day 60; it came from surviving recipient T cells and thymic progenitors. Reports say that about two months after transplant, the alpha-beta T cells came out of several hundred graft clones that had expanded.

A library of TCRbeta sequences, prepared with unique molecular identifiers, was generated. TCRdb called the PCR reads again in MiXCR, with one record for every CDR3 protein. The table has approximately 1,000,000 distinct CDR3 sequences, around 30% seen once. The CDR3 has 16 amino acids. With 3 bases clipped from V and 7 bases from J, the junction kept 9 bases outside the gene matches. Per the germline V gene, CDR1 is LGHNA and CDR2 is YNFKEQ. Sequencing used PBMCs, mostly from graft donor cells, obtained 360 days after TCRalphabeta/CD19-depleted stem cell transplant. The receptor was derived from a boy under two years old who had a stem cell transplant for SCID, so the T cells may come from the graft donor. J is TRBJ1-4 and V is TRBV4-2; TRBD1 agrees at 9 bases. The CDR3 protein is CASSQDLGQGTEKLFF. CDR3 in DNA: TGTGCCAGCAGCCAGGACTTGGGACAGGGAACTGAAAAACTGTTTTTT.